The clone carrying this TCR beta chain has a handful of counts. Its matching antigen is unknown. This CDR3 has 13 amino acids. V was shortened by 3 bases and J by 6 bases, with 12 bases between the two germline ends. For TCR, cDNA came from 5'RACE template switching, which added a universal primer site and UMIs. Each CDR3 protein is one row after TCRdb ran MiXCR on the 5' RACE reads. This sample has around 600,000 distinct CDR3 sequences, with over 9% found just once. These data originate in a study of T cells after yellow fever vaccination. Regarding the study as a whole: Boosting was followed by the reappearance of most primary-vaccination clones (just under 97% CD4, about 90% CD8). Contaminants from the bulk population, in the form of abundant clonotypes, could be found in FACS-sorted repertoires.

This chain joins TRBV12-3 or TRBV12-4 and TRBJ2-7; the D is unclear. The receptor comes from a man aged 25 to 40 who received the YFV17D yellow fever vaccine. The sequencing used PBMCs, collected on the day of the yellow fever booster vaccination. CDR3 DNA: TGTGCCAGCAGTTTGGCCTTCCGATCCGAGCAGTACTTC. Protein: CASSLAFRSEQYF.